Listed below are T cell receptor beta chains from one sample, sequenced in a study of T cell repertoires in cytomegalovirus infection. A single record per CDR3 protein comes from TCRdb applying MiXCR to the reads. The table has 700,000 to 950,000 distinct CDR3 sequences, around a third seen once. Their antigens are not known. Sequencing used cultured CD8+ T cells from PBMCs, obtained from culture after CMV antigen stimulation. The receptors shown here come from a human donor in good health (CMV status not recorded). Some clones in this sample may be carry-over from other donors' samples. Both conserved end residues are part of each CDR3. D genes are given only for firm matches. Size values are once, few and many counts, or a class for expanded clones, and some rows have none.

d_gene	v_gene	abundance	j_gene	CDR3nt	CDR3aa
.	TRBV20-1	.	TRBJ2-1	TGCAGTGTCGAGTCAGGGTATGACTACAATGAGCAGTTCTTC	CSVESGYDYNEQFF
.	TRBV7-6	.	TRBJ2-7	TGTGCTAGCAGCCATTTGGATGGGGCCTACGAGCAGTACTTC	CASSHLDGAYEQYF
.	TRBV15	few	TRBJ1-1	TGTGCCACCAGCAGAGTGGGGCTGTTGAACACTGAAGCTTTCTTT	CATSRVGLLNTEAFF
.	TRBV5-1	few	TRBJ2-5	TGCGCCAGCAGCTTGGCCGTAAAGGAGACCCAGTACTTC	CASSLAVKETQYF
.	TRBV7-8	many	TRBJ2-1	TGTGCCAGCAGCTTTAGCCCGAACGATTACAATGAGCAGTTCTTC	CASSFSPNDYNEQFF
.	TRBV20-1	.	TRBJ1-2	TGCAGTGCTCCTGGGGGTTTTTCTGGCTACACCTTC	CSAPGGFSGYTF
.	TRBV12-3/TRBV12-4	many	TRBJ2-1	TGTGCCAGCAGTTTAACCGAGTACAATGAGCAGTTCTTC	CASSLTEYNEQFF
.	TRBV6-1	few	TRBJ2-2	TGTGCCAGCAGCCTCGAGGGGGGGATCGGGGAGCTGTTTTTT	CASSLEGGIGELFF
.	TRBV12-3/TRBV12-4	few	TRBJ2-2	TGTGCCAGCAGTTTCCCCGGGAAATTGACGTTCACCGGGGAGCTGTTTTTT	CASSFPGKLTFTGELFF
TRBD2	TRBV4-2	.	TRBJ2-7	TGTGCCAGCAGCCGCCCCGGATCGGTAGCGGGGGGGCCCTACGAGCAGTACTTC	CASSRPGSVAGGPYEQYF
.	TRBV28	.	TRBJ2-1	TGTGCCAGCAGTTTATCCGGGGTTTACTACAATGAGCAGTTCTTC	CASSLSGVYYNEQFF
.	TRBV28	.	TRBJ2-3	TGTGCCAGCAGTCCGCCTGGAGGCTCTACTAGCACAGATACGCAGTATTTT	CASSPPGGSTSTDTQYF
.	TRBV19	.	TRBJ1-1	TGTGCCAGTAGTGGCCCCGCGGGGGTTAGTGAAGCTTTCTTT	CASSGPAGVSEAFF
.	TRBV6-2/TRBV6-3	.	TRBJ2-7	TGTGCCAGCAGTCCGCCGGGCGAGCAGTACTTC	CASSPPGEQYF
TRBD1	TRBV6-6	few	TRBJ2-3	TGTGCCAGCAGTTACTCGATGAGCGCAGGGGGACATAGCACAGATACGCAGTATTTT	CASSYSMSAGGHSTDTQYF
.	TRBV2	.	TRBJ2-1	TGTGCCAGCAGTGAGGACAGCGCATCCTACAATGAGCAGTTCTTC	CASSEDSASYNEQFF
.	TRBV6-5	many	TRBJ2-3	TGTGCCAGCAGTTACCGACAGGCTAACACAGATACGCAGTATTTT	CASSYRQANTDTQYF
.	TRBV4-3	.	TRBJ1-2	TGCGCCAGCAGCCAAGAACGAAGGGGGTATGGCTACACCTTC	CASSQERRGYGYTF